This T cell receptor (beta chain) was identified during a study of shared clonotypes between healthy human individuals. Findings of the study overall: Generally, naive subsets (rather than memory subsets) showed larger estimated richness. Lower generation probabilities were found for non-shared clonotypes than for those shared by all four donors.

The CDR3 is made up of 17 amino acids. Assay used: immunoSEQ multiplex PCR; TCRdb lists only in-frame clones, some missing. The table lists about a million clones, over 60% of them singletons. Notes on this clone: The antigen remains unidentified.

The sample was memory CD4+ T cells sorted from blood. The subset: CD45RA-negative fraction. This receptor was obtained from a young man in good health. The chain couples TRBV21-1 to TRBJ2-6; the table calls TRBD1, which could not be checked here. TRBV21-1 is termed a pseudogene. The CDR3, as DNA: TGTGCCAGCAGCAAAGGCGACAGGGGACATGGGGCCAACGTCCTGACTTTC. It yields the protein CASSKGDRGHGANVLTF.